The source of this T cell receptor (beta chain) is a study of blood T cell repertoires in COVID-19. Original analysis: Cell counts per sample came from amplifying reference gene primers. The assay was immunoSEQ multiplex PCR, and TCRdb's table has in-frame clones only and misses some. V and J calls and clone size follow that table, whereas D and trimming were derived from the DNA. Of 290,000 or so clones in the sample, around nine tenths were seen once. Unmatched junction bases numbered 12, after V lost 5 bases and J lost 8 bases. The V gene's germline CDR1 is SGHAT and CDR2 FQNNGV. The CDR3 has 15 residues.

Sequencing used peripheral blood. This sequence joins TRBV11-2 and TRBJ2-1, with 7 bases identical to TRBD1. The sequence derives from a man between 65 and 85 years old with acute or convalescent COVID-19. The CDR3 protein is CASSLHTGDLDEQFF. In DNA, the CDR3 is TGTGCCAGCAGCCTCCATACAGGGGATTTGGATGAGCAGTTCTTC. Full variable domain (remainder filled in from reference TRBV11-2 and TRBJ2-1): EAGVAQSPRYKIIEKRQSVAFWCNPISGHATLYWYQQILGQGPKLLIQFQNNGVVDDSQLPKDRFSAERLKGVDSTLKIQPAKLEDSAVYLCASSLHTGDLDEQFFGPGTRLTVL.